This T cell receptor beta chain was captured by sequencing in a study of cytomegalovirus exposure and HLA in healthy donors. Whole-study results and caveats: An analysis was carried out at a later point. It showed that HLA-associated TCR beta chains were more clonally expanded than equally common non-associated chains. In a later analysis, V- and J-gene trimming of beta chains associated with a DCLRE1C missense variant, replicated independently.

This CDR3 spans 16 amino acids. Germline lookup yields CDR1 SGHRS and CDR2 YFSETQ. With V trimmed by 3 bases and J by 6 bases, 10 bases remained unmatched. PCR used 60 Vbeta primers and 13 Jbeta primers. Assay used: immunoSEQ multiplex PCR; TCRdb lists only in-frame clones, some missing. The sample holds about 200,000 clones; approximately 78% are singletons and the top ten take over 3.5%. This clone was found once. The antigen is not known. The chain is built from TRBV5-1 and TRBJ1-4; TRBD1 agrees at 8 bases. The sequenced material came from PBMCs. The receptor was derived from a male donor in good health and CMV-seronegative. The CDR3 is CASSSDPGTGYEKLFF. CDR3 in DNA: TGCGCCAGCAGCTCGGATCCCGGGACAGGTTATGAAAAACTGTTTTTT.